The 2 T cell receptor beta chains presented below share a single source sample, sequenced in a study of T cells in Graves' hyperthyroidism and ophthalmopathy. Amplified TCR beta CDR3 regions came from RNA transcripts. Primed by the HTBI set, a first-round RT-PCR was run on the TCR CDR3. Each CDR3 protein is one row after TCRdb ran MiXCR on the multiplex PCR reads. The sample yields hundreds of thousands of distinct CDR3 sequences, 40% to 55% seen once. The source material was peripheral blood or thyroid tissue (not recorded which). The receptors originated from an adult man with Graves' disease, either hyperthyroidism or ophthalmopathy (not recorded which).

Note on this clonotype: With a much larger clone just one base away, this may be a read error. This rearrangement joins TRBV7-2 to TRBJ2-7; unclear D gene. The CDR3 has 13 residues. Germline CDR1 reads SGHTA; CDR2 reads FQGNSA. CDR3 sequence: CASSFHPAYGQYF. The CDR3 nucleotides are TGTGCCAGCAGCTTTCACCCGGCCTACGGGCAGTACTTC.

This chain links TRBV7-2 with TRBJ2-2, with D perhaps matching TRBD2 (6 bases). CDR1 and CDR2 from the germline V gene are SGHTA and FQGNSA. This CDR3 contains 14 residues. The V end was cut by 10 bases, the J end by 4 bases, with 16 bases between. The CDR3 is CATSDFGSTGELFF. CDR3 nucleotides: TGTGCCACCAGTGATTTCGGGAGCACCGGGGAGCTGTTTTTT.